A single sample gave rise to the 6 T cell receptor beta chains below, sequenced in a study of breast tumors, draining lymph nodes, adjacent tissues. The lymph nodes were axillary draining lymph nodes from breast cancer patients. TCRdb re-analysed the multiplex PCR reads in MiXCR, keeping a single row per CDR3 protein. This sample has about 230,000 distinct CDR3 sequences, with about 32% found just once. Source material: axillary lymph node tissue. All receptors come from a female donor with breast cancer. Some clones in this sample may be carry-over from other donors' samples.

V and J are TRBV12-3 or TRBV12-4 and TRBJ1-1, with D perhaps matching TRBD1 (6 bases). V lost 6 bases and J 11 bases, leaving 16 bases between the germline ends. The CDR3 is 12 amino acids. The CDR3 reads CASRRGGDRAFF. CDR3 coding DNA: TGTGCCAGCAGGCGAGGGGGGGACCGTGCTTTCTTT.

This clonotype was counted many times. The rearrangement links TRBV29-1 to TRBJ2-5; possible D gene TRBD1, 6 bases. The V gene lost 7 bases and the J gene lost 2 bases, with 8 bases spanning the gap. The CDR3 is 11 amino acids. Germline-derived CDR1 and CDR2 are SQVTM and ANQGSEA. The CDR3 sequence: CSGGQQETQYF. The CDR3 DNA sequence: TGCAGCGGTGGACAGCAAGAGACCCAGTACTTC.

The chain couples TRBV2 to TRBJ1-4; tentative D call: TRBD1 (5 bases). Germline lookup yields CDR1 SNHLY and CDR2 FYNNEI. The CDR3 is 14 residues long. Trimming removed 9 bases at V and 7 bases at J, with 18 bases between. CDR3: CASLPPGLSEKLFF. The CDR3 DNA reads TGTGCCAGTTTACCTCCGGGACTAAGTGAAAAACTGTTTTTT. The whole variable domain, remainder taken from reference TRBV2 and TRBJ1-4, is EPEVTQTPSHQVTQMGQEVILRCVPISNHLYFYWYRQILGQKVEFLVSFYNNEISEKSEIFDDQFSVERPDGSNFTLKIRSTKLEDSAMYFCASLPPGLSEKLFFGSGTQLSVL.

This clonotype was counted a few times. A much larger clone sits a single nucleotide away, making a read error possible. The chain combines TRBV9 with TRBJ2-2, with 10 bases lining up with TRBD2. The CDR3 is 20 amino acids. CDR1 is SGDLS and CDR2 is YYNGEE in the germline V gene. CDR3 loop: CASSVAGASGSFWNTVELFF. In DNA, the CDR3 is TGTGCCAGCAGCGTAGCTGGGGCTAGCGGGAGCTTTTGGAACACCGTGGAGCTGTTTTTT.

Many counts were recorded for this clonotype. The V gene is TRBV4-2, the J gene TRBJ2-4, with D possibly TRBD1 on 5 matching bases. The CDR3 covers 16 residues. The germline V gene has CDR1 LGHNA and CDR2 YNFKEQ. V lost 0 bases to trimming and J lost 3 bases, with 12 bases between them. CDR3 residues: CASSQDSQGLKNIQYF. As DNA, the CDR3 is TGTGCCAGCAGCCAAGATTCGCAGGGCCTCAAAAACATTCAGTACTTC.

This clonotype came up many times. The rearrangement uses TRBV4-2 and TRBJ2-3; maybe TRBD1 (6 bases). The CDR3 is 16 residues long. CDR1 LGHNA and CDR2 YNFKEQ come from the germline V gene. Trimming stripped 4 bases from V and 1 base from J, with 15 bases between. CDR3 loop: CASSPWDTSGTDTQYF. CDR3 in DNA: TGTGCCAGCAGCCCCTGGGACACCTCTGGCACAGATACGCAGTATTTT.